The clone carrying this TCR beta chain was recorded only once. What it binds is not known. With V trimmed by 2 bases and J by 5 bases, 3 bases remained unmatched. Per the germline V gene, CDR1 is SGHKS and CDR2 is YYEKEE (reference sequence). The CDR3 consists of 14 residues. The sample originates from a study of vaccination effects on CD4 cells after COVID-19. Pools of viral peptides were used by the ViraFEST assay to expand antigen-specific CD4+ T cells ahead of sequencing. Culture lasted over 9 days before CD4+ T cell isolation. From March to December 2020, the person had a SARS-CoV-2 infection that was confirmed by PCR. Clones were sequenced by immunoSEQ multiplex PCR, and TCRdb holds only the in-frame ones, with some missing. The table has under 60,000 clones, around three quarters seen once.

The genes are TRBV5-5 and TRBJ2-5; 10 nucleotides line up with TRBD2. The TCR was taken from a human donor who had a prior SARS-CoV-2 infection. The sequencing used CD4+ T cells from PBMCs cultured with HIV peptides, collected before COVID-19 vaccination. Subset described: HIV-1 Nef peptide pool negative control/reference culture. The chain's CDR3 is CASSFMTSGETQYF. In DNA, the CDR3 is TGTGCCAGCAGCTTTATGACTAGCGGGGAGACCCAGTACTTC.